Below are 17 T cell receptor beta chains sequenced from a single sample in a study of T cell responses to AZD1222 COVID-19 vaccine. Clones were sequenced by immunoSEQ multiplex PCR, and TCRdb holds only the in-frame ones, with some missing. The top ten clones hold 1.6% of a sample with approximately 150,000 clones, roughly 92% of them seen once. The starting material was peripheral blood, obtained on day 0 of AZD1222 vaccination. These receptors were collected from an adult in good health.

This chain links TRBV2 with TRBJ2-3; 7 nucleotides match TRBD1. Per germline, CDR1 SNHLY and CDR2 FYNNEI. The length of the CDR3 is 13 residues. Trimming removed 6 bases from V and 1 base from J; junction bases left unmatched: 1. The CDR3 sequence: CASSGQGTDTQYF. The CDR3 DNA reads as TGTGCCAGCAGCGGACAGGGCACAGATACGCAGTATTTT.

The CDR3 coding sequence is TGCAGTGCTAGTCCCCCATTCTCCTACGAGCAGTACTTC. Residues: CSASPPFSYEQYF. The chain combines TRBV20-1 with TRBJ2-7; no definite D call. The CDR3 is 13 amino acids. Trimming pared 3 bases from V and 0 bases from J, leaving 9 bases between. The germline gives CDR1 DFQATT, CDR2 SNEGSKA (reference sequence).

This rearrangement joins TRBV19 to TRBJ2-1; no firm D call. Trimming shortened V by 6 bases and J by 6 bases, and 15 bases separated the two germline ends. The CDR3 loop spans 14 amino acids. CDR1 is LNHDA, CDR2 SQIVND, per germline (reference sequence). This CDR3 is CASRNGSRLNEQFF. The CDR3 nucleotides are TGTGCCAGTAGGAATGGATCCAGGCTCAATGAGCAGTTCTTC.

V usage is TRBV27 and J usage is TRBJ2-2, with TRBD1 matching over 7 bases. Germline values: CDR1 MNHEY, CDR2 SMNVEV (reference sequence). The V and J ends lost 8 bases and 0 bases, in that order; junction bases with no gene match: 18. There are 19 residues in the CDR3. As DNA, the CDR3 is TGTGCCAGCGCTCCCGGGACAGCCTATACCGTTTCGAACACCGGGGAGCTGTTTTTT. This encodes CASAPGTAYTVSNTGELFF.

The V and J genes are TRBV18 and TRBJ1-4, with 7 bases identical to TRBD1. There are 14 residues in the CDR3. V lost 2 bases and J lost 4; bases outside the gene matches: 1. In germline, CDR1 is KGHSH, CDR2 LQKENI. The CDR3 nucleotides read TGTGCCAGCTCACCAACAGGGGATAATGAAAAACTGTTTTTT. Protein sequence: CASSPTGDNEKLFF.

The rearrangement joins TRBV7-3 to TRBJ1-1, with a possible D match to TRBD1 (6 bases). The CDR3 runs to 15 residues. Germline CDR1 is SGHTA and CDR2 is FQGTGA. V was cut by 5 bases and J by 0 bases, with 13 bases left in between. The CDR3 sequence: CASSPLTGMNTEAFF. The CDR3 DNA follows: TGTGCCAGCAGCCCTCTGACAGGAATGAACACTGAAGCTTTCTTT.

This CDR3 reads CSVEVTATDTQYF. The CDR3 nucleotides are TGCAGCGTTGAAGTGACGGCCACAGATACGCAGTATTTT. The V gene is TRBV29-1, the J gene TRBJ2-3; D is uncertain. Germline V gene lookup returns CDR1 SQVTM and CDR2 ANQGSEA. CDR3 length: 13 amino acids. The V gene lost 1 base and the J gene lost 2 bases, with 7 bases spanning the gap.

A note on this clone: It is unclear where the CDR3 begins or ends on the DNA, so no DNA is shown, and the CDR3 is as TCRdb lists it. The chain couples TRBV6-2 or TRBV6-3 to TRBJ2-1; the D call of TRBD2 is as the table states it, not checked on the DNA. Termini included, the CDR3 measures 16 amino acids. The germline CDR1 and CDR2 sequences are MNHEY and SVGEGT. CDR3 protein: CASSTSTSGRANEQFF.

This rearrangement joins TRBV6-5 to TRBJ2-1; possibly TRBD1 for D (5 bases). Germline V gives CDR1 MNHEY, CDR2 SVGAGI. The CDR3 loop spans 15 amino acids. Trimming took off 0 bases at V and 0 bases at J, with 6 bases between the two ends. CDR3 DNA: TGTGCCAGCAGTTACTCCAGGGCCTCCTACAATGAGCAGTTCTTC. Protein sequence: CASSYSRASYNEQFF.

This clone was observed a single time. The V call is TRBV30, the J call TRBJ1-1; D gene unclear. CDR1 is GTSNPN and CDR2 is SVGIG in the germline V gene (reference sequence). This CDR3 is built from 13 residues. V lost 0 bases, J lost 0 bases, and 5 bases lay in between. CDR3 coding DNA: TGTGCCTGGAGTGTACTGGTGAACACTGAAGCTTTCTTT. Its protein is CAWSVLVNTEAFF.

The genes are TRBV7-8 and TRBJ1-2, with D tentatively TRBD1 (6 bases). Germline assignment: CDR1 SGHVS and CDR2 FQNEAQ. V dropped 5 bases and J dropped 1 base, with 14 bases sitting between them. CDR3 length: 15 amino acids. CDR3 protein: CASSKNRADNYGYTF. The CDR3 DNA sequence: TGTGCCAGCAGCAAAAACAGGGCTGATAACTATGGCTACACCTTC.

CDR3 amino acids: CASSVGLSGAGELFF. CDR3 DNA sequence: TGTGCCAGCAGCGTAGGGCTATCGGGTGCCGGGGAGCTGTTTTTT. The V and J genes are TRBV9 and TRBJ2-2; no clear D gene. The V gene lost 0 bases and the J gene lost 6 bases, with 12 bases spanning the gap. The CDR3 sequence is 15 residues long. Germline CDR1 reads SGDLS; CDR2 reads YYNGEE.

The chain uses TRBV10-2 and TRBJ1-2; weak D call: TRBD1 (5 bases). V was shortened by 2 bases and J by 6 bases, with 10 bases between the two germline ends. CDR3 length: 13 amino acids. Germline lookup yields CDR1 WSHSY and CDR2 SAAADI. The CDR3: CASSEPPGDGYTF. As DNA, the CDR3 is TGCGCCAGCAGTGAGCCCCCGGGGGATGGCTACACCTTC.

The chain joins TRBV30 to TRBJ1-6; 10 bases match TRBD1. The CDR3 has 16 residues. Germline trimming cut 1 base from V and 5 bases from J; bases unmatched to any gene: 5. Germline-derived CDR1 and CDR2 are GTSNPN and SVGIG (reference sequence). The CDR3 nucleotides read TGTGCCTGGAGTGCCAGGGGACAGGGGAATAATTCACCCCTCCACTTT. It yields the protein CAWSARGQGNNSPLHF.

The chain has TRBV7-2 and TRBJ2-1, with 11 bases aligning to TRBD2. This CDR3 has 16 residues. After removal of 1 base from V and 9 bases from J, the junction contained 8 bases not matched to a gene. Germline loops: CDR1 SGHTA, CDR2 FQGNSA. The CDR3 protein is CASSLGFASGGTEQFF. In nucleotides, the CDR3 is TGTGCCAGCAGCTTAGGGTTTGCTAGCGGGGGGACTGAGCAGTTCTTC. Complete variable domain (other parts from reference TRBV7-2 and TRBJ2-1): GAGVSQSPSNKVTEKGKDVELRCDPISGHTALYWYRQSLGQGLEFLIYFQGNSAPDKSGLPSDRFSAERTGGSVSTLTIQRTQQEDSAVYLCASSLGFASGGTEQFFGPGTRLTVL.

The chain uses TRBV30 and TRBJ2-1; TRBD1 might be the D (6 bases). V shed 3 bases and J shed 4 bases, with 10 bases lying between them. This CDR3 has 13 amino acids. CDR1 is GTSNPN, CDR2 SVGIG, per germline (reference sequence). DNA of the CDR3: TGTGCCTGGAGGACACAGGGATACAATGAGCAGTTCTTC. Protein product: CAWRTQGYNEQFF.

This clone showed up just once. The chain couples TRBV10-1 to TRBJ2-7, with 10 bases fitting TRBD2. CDR3 length: 15 amino acids. The V gene end was trimmed by 0 bases and the J gene end by 6 bases; junction bases not matched to a gene: 5. CDR1 WNHNN and CDR2 SYGVQD come from the germline V gene (reference sequence). The chain's CDR3 is CASSESLAGGVEQYF. The CDR3 coding sequence is TGCGCCAGCAGTGAGTCCTTAGCGGGAGGAGTCGAGCAGTACTTC.